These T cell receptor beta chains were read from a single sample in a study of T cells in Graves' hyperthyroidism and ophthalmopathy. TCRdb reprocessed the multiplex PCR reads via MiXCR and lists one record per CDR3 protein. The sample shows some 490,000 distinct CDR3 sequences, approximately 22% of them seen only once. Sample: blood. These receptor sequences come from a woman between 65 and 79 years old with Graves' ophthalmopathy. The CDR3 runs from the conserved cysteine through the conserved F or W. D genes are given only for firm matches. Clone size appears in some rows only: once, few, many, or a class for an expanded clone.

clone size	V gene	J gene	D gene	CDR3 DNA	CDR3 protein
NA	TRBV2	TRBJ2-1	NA	TGTGCCAGCAGTGAAACAGCTTCCTACAATGAGCAGTTCTTC	CASSETASYNEQFF
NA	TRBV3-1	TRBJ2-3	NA	TGTGCCAGCAGCCAAGGGGTCCTAGGTCCAGATACGCAGTATTTT	CASSQGVLGPDTQYF
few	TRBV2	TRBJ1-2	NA	TGTGCCAGCAGAGCAGACAGCGCACCTAACTATGGCTACACCTTC	CASRADSAPNYGYTF
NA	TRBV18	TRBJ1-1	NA	TGTGCCAGCTCACCCTACACGACCATGAACACTGAAGCTTTCTTT	CASSPYTTMNTEAFF
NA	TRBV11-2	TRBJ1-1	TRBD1	TGCGCCAGCAGCCCATCAGGGGGCGACACTGAAGCTTTCTTT	CASSPSGGDTEAFF
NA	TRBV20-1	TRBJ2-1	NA	TGCAGTGCTAGTTCTCGCAGAAAGGTCTACAATGAGCAGTTCTTC	CSASSRRKVYNEQFF
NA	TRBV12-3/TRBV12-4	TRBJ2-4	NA	TGTGCCAGCAGTTTACACGGTGGGTTAGCCAAAAACATTCAGTACTTC	CASSLHGGLAKNIQYF
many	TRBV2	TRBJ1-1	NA	TGTGCCAGCAGTTTCCGAGGGAGCACTGAAGCTTTCTTT	CASSFRGSTEAFF
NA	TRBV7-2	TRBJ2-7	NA	TGTGCCAGCAGCTTGTACTTCGGCCAGGAGCAGTACTTC	CASSLYFGQEQYF
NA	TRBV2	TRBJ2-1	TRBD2	TGTGCCAGCAGTGAGGGACTAGCGGGAGGCCATGAGCAGTTCTTC	CASSEGLAGGHEQFF
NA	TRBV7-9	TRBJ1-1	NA	TGTGCCAGCAGCCCCGGAGCTGCGGGAGCTTTCTTT	CASSPGAAGAFF
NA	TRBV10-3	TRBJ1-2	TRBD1	TGTGCCATCAGTGAGATGGACAGGGAGAGATACACCTTC	CAISEMDRERYTF
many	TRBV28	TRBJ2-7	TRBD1	TGTGCCAGCATTCGACAGGGGGCCTACGAGCAGTACTTC	CASIRQGAYEQYF
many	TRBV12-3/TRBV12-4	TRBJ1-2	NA	TGTGCCAGCAAGAACAACACTAACTATGGCTACACCTTC	CASKNNTNYGYTF
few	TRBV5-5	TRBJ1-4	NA	TGTGCCAGCAGCTGGACGGATTTTGCAACTAATGAAAAACTGTTTTTT	CASSWTDFATNEKLFF
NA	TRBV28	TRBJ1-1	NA	TGTGCCAGCAGTCTCAGGAGGGTCGGCGCTTTCTTT	CASSLRRVGAFF
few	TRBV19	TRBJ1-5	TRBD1	TGTGCCAGTGACAGGGTCGGTCAGCCCCAGCATTTT	CASDRVGQPQHF
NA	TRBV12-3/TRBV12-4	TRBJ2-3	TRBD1	TGTGCCAGCAGTTCCGCCCCGGGACAGGGAGAAGATACGCAGTATTTT	CASSSAPGQGEDTQYF
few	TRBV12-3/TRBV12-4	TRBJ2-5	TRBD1	TGTGCCAGCAGTTTAGGACAGGGTGGAGGAGAGACCCAGTACTTC	CASSLGQGGGETQYF
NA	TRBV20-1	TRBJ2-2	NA	TGCAGTGCCCCACGGGGGCGGAACACCGGGGAGCTGTTTTTT	CSAPRGRNTGELFF
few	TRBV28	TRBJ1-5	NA	TGTGCCAGCAGCCCAAGGGACAATTTTCAGCCCCAGCATTTT	CASSPRDNFQPQHF
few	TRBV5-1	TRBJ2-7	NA	TGCGCCAGCAGCCCCAGCACGGATTCCTACGAGCAGTACTTC	CASSPSTDSYEQYF
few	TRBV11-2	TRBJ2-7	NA	TGTGCCAGCAGCTCCTTCGAGGCGTCTTGGCAGTACTTC	CASSSFEASWQYF
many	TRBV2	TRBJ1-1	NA	TGTGCCAGCAGACACTCTCCGGCGGGATCGGCTGAAGCTTTCTTT	CASRHSPAGSAEAFF
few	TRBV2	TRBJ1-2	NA	TGTGCCAGCAGTGAATCCACAGGGTTTCCTGGCTACACCTTC	CASSESTGFPGYTF
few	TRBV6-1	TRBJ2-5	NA	TGTGCCAGCAGTGAGTTGGGACGGGGCCAGGTTGAGACCCAGTACTTC	CASSELGRGQVETQYF
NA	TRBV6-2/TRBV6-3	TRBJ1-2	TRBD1	TGTGCCAGCAGAGGAGGGGGCCGGGGCTATGGCTACACCTTC	CASRGGGRGYGYTF
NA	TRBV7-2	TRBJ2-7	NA	TGTGCCAGCAGCTTAGGCGGGACCGCTCCTTTCGAGCAGTACTTC	CASSLGGTAPFEQYF
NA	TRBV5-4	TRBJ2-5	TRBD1	TGTGCCAGCAGCCTACAGGGGACCCAAGAGACCCAGTACTTC	CASSLQGTQETQYF
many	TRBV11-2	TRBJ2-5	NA	TGTGCCAGCAGCTTGGGGCGCCAAGAGACCCAGTACTTC	CASSLGRQETQYF
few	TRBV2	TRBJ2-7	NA	TGTGCCAGCAGTCACCTCTCCGGGACTTTCACCTACGAGCAGTACTTC	CASSHLSGTFTYEQYF
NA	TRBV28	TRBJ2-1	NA	TGTGCCAGCAGACTTGACTCATACAATGGGCAGTTCTTC	CASRLDSYNGQFF
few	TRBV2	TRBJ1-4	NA	TGTGCCAGCAGTTTAGACACCGTCCATAATGAAAAACTGTTTTTT	CASSLDTVHNEKLFF
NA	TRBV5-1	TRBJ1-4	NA	TGCGCCAGCAGCTTGGAGGGCAGTCTGGTAAAAAAACTGTTTTTT	CASSLEGSLVKKLFF
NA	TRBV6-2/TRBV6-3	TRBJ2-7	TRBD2	TGTGCCAGCAGTTATCCACTAGCGGGAGTCTCCTACGAGCAGTACTTC	CASSYPLAGVSYEQYF
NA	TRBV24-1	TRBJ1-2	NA	TGTGCCACCAGTGATTTTCAAGTGAGTTATGGCTACACCTTC	CATSDFQVSYGYTF
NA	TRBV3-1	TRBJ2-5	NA	TGTGCCAGCAGCCCTGGGACCTCGAGACTATTCCAAGAGACCAAGTACTTC	CASSPGTSRLFQETKYF
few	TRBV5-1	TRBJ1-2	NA	TGCGCCAGCAGCTTAAGGGGGTCCTCACACGGCTACACCTTC	CASSLRGSSHGYTF
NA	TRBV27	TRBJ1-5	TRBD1	TGTGCCAGCAGTTGGGGACAGGGTAGTCAGCCCCAGCATTTT	CASSWGQGSQPQHF
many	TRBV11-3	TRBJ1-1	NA	TGTGCCAGCAGCACCCACCAGGGGAACACTGAAGCTTTCTTT	CASSTHQGNTEAFF
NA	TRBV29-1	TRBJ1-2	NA	TGCAGCGCTGACAACTATGGCTACACCTTC	CSADNYGYTF
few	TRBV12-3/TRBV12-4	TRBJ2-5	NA	TGTGCCAGCAGTTTGGGACTCGGGGGTTCGGAGACCCAGTACTTC	CASSLGLGGSETQYF
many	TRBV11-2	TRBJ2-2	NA	TGTGCCAGCAGCTTTGGCTGGGGAACCGGGGAGCTGTTTTTT	CASSFGWGTGELFF
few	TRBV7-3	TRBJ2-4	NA	TGTGCCAGCAGCTCAGACGTCCTAAACATTCAGTACTTC	CASSSDVLNIQYF
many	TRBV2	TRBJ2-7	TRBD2	TGTGCCAGCAGGTCGACTAGCGGGAGCTCCTACGAGCAGTACTTC	CASRSTSGSSYEQYF
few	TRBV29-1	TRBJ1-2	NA	TGCAGCGTTGCCAACAGGGCGTATGGCTACACCTTC	CSVANRAYGYTF
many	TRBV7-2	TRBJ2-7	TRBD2	TGTGCCAGCAGCCTTACTAGCGGGAGGGGATACGAGCAGTACTTC	CASSLTSGRGYEQYF
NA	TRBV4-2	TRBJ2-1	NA	TGTGCCAGCAGCCAGGTAGCGGACCGGTCGAATGAGCAGTTCTTC	CASSQVADRSNEQFF
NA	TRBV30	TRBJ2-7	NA	TGTGCCTGGAGTGATCAGCTTTACTACGAGCAGTACTTC	CAWSDQLYYEQYF
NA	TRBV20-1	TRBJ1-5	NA	TGCAGTGCTAGTTTGAGGGGATCCCAGCCCCAGCATTTT	CSASLRGSQPQHF
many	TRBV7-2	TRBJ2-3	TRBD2	TGTGCCAGCAGACGACTAGCGGGGGGCACAGATACGCAGTATTTT	CASRRLAGGTDTQYF
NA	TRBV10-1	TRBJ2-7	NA	TGCGCCAGCAGTGAAGGCGGTTTTGCCTACGAGCAGTACTTC	CASSEGGFAYEQYF
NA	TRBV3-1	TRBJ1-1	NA	TGTGCCAGCAGCCAAGGGGGCCGGAAGGGAGATGAAGCTTTCTTT	CASSQGGRKGDEAFF
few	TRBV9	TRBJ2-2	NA	TGTGCCAGCAGCGTAGACCCAGGGCTGGGCCGGAAGGAGCTGTTTTTT	CASSVDPGLGRKELFF
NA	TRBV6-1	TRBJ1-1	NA	TGTGCCAGCAGTGAAATAGGCAGAGCAGAAGCTTTCTTT	CASSEIGRAEAFF
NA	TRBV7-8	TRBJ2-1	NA	TGTGCCAGCAGCTTAGAAGGAGGGCCTGGCAATGAGCAGTTCTTC	CASSLEGGPGNEQFF
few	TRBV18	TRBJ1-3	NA	TGTGCCAGCTCACCGGCCCTAGGGAGCTCTGGAAACACCATATATTTT	CASSPALGSSGNTIYF